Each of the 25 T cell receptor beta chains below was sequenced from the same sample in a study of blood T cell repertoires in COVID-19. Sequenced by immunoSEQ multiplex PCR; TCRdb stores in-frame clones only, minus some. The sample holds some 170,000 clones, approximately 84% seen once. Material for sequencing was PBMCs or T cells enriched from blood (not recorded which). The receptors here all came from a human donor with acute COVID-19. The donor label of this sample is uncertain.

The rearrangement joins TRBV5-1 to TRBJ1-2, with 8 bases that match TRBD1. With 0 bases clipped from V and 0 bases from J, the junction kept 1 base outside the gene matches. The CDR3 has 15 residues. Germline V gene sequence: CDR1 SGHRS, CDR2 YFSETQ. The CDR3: CASSLEDRANYGYTF. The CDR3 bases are TGCGCCAGCAGCTTGGAGGACAGGGCTAACTATGGCTACACCTTC.

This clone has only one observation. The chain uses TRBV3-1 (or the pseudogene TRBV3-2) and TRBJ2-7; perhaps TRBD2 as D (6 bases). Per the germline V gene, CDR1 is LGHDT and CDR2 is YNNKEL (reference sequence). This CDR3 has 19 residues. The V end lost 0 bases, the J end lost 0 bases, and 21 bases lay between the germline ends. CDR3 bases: TGTGCCAGCAGCCAAGAGGGGGGTGGGCCTAGCTGGACCTCCTACGAGCAGTACTTC. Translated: CASSQEGGGPSWTSYEQYF.

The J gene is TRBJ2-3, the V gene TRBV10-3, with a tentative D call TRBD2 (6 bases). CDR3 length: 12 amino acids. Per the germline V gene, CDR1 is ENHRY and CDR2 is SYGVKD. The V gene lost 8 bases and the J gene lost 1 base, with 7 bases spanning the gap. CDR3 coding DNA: TGTGCCATCTCTAGCGGCACAGATACGCAGTATTTT. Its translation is CAISSGTDTQYF.

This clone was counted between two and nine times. CDR3 region: CASSLSPGGEETQYF. For the CDR3, the DNA is TGTGCCAGCTCACTCTCTCCCGGAGGCGAAGAGACCCAGTACTTC. The chain carries TRBV18 and TRBJ2-5, with D tentatively TRBD2 (5 bases). CDR3 length: 15 amino acids. Germline CDR1 reads KGHSH; CDR2 reads LQKENI. The V end was cut by 4 bases, the J end by 3 bases, with 15 bases between.

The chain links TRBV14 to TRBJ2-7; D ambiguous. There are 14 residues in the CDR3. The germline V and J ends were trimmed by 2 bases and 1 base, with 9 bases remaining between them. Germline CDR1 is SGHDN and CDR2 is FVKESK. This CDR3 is CASSQTGTSYEQYF. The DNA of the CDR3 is TGTGCCAGCAGCCAAACGGGTACTTCCTACGAGCAGTACTTC.

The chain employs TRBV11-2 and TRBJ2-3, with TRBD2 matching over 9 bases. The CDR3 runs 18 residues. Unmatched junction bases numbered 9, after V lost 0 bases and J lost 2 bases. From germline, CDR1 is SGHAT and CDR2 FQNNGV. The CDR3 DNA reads TGTGCCAGCAGCTTAGATCAGCTAGCGGGGACCTTCACAGATACGCAGTATTTT. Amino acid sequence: CASSLDQLAGTFTDTQYF.

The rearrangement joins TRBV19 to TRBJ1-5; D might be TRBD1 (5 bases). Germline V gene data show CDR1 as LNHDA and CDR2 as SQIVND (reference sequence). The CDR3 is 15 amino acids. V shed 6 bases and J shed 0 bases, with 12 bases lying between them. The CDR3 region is CASRWTLYSNQPQHF. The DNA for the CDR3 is TGTGCCAGTAGATGGACACTCTATAGCAATCAGCCCCAGCATTTT. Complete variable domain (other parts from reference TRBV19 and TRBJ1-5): DGGITQSPKYLFRKEGQNVTLSCEQNLNHDAMYWYRQDPGQGLRLIYYSQIVNDFQKGDIAEGYSVSREKKESFPLTVTSAQKNPTAFYLCASRWTLYSNQPQHFGDGTRLSIL.

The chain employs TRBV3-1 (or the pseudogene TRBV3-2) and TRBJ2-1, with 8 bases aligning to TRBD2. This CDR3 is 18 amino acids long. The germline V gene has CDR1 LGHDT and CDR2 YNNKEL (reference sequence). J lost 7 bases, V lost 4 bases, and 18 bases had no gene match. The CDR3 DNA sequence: TGTGCCAGCAGCCCCGATCTCCTTAGCGGGGTCGGAGGAAATGAGCAGTTCTTC. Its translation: CASSPDLLSGVGGNEQFF.

CDR3 residues: CASSLGPGGGSEAFF. The CDR3 DNA follows: TGTGCCAGCAGCTTAGGTCCGGGGGGAGGGTCTGAAGCTTTCTTT. The J gene is TRBJ1-1, the V gene TRBV7-9; weak D call: TRBD1 (5 bases). Per the germline V gene, CDR1 is SEHNR and CDR2 is FQNEAQ (reference sequence). CDR3 size: 15 residues. With 1 base removed from V and 6 bases from J, the gap between germline ends came to 15 bases. The full variable domain, completed using reference TRBV7-9 and TRBJ1-1, is DTGVSQNPRHKITKRGQNVTFRCDPISEHNRLYWYRQTLGQGPEFLTYFQNEAQLEKSRLLSDRFSAERPKGSFSTLEIQRTEQGDSAMYLCASSLGPGGGSEAFFGQGTRLTVV.

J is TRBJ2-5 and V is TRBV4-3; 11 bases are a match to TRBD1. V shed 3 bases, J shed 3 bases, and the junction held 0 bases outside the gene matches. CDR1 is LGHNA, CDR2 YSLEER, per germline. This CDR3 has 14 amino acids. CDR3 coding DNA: TGCGCCAGCAGCCAGGGACAGGGGGAAGAGACCCAGTACTTC. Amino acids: CASSQGQGEETQYF.

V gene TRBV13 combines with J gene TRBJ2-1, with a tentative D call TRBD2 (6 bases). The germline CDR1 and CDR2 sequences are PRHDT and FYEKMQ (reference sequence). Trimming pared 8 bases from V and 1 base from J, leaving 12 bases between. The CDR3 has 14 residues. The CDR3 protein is CASRGGESYNEQFF. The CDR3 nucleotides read TGTGCCAGCCGTGGCGGGGAGTCCTACAATGAGCAGTTCTTC.

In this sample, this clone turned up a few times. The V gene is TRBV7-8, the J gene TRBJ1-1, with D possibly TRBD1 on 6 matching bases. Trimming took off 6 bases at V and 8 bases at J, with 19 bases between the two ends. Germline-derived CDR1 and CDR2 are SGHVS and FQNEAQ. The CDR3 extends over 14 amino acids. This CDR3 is CASSYLPRDIEAFF. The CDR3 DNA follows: TGTGCCAGCAGTTATCTACCTCGGGACATAGAAGCTTTCTTT.

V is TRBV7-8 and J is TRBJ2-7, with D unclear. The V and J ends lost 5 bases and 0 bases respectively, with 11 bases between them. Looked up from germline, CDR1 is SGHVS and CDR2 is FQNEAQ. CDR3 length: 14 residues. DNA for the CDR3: TGTGCCAGCAGCCCGCGTAGTACCTCCTACGAGCAGTACTTC. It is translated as CASSPRSTSYEQYF.

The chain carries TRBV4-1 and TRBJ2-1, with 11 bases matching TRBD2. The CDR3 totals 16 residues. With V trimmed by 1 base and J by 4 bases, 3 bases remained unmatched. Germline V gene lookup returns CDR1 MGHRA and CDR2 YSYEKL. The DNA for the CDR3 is TGCGCCAGCAGCCAAGTACTAGCGGGGGCGTACAATGAGCAGTTCTTC. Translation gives CASSQVLAGAYNEQFF.

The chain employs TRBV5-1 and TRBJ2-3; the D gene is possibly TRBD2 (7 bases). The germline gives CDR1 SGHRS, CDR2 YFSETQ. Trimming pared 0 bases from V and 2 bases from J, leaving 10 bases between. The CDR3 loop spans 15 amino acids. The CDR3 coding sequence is TGCGCCAGCAGCTTGGAAGGGGGGGACACAGATACGCAGTATTTT. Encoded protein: CASSLEGGDTDTQYF.

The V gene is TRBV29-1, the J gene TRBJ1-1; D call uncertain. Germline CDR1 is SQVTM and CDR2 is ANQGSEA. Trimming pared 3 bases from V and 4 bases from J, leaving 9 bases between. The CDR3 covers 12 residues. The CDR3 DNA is TGCAGCGTTGACTCGGGTAGCACTGAAGCTTTCTTT. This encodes CSVDSGSTEAFF.

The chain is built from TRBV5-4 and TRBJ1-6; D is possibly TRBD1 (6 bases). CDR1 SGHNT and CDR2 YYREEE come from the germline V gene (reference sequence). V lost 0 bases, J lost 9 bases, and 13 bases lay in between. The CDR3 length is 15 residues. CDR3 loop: CASSLERGHLSPLHF. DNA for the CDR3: TGTGCCAGCAGCTTGGAGAGGGGACATCTTTCACCCCTCCACTTT.

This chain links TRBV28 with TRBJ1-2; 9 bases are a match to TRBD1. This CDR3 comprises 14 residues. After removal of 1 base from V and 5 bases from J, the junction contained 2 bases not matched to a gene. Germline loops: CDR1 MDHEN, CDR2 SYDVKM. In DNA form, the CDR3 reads TGTGCCAGCAGTTTATCGGACAGGGGTTATGGCTACACCTTC. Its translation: CASSLSDRGYGYTF.

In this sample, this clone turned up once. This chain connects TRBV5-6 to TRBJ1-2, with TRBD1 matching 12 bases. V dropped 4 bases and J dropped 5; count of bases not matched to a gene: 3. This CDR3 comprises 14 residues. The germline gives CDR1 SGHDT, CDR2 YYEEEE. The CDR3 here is CASSTGQGAYGYTF. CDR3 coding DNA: TGTGCCAGCAGCACGGGACAGGGGGCGTATGGCTACACCTTC.

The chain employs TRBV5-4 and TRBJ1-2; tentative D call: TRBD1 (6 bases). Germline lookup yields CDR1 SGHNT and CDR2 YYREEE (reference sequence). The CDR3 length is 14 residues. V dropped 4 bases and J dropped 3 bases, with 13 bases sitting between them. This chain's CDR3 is CASSPGGPDYGYTF. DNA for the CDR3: TGTGCCAGCAGCCCCGGGGGGCCCGACTATGGCTACACCTTC.

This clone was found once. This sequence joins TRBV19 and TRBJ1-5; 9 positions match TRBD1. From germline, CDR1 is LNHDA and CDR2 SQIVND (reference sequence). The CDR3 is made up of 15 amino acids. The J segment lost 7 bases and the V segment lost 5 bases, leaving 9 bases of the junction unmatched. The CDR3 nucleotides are TGTGCCAGTAGTGACAGACAGGGGGTAGCACAGCCCCAGCATTTT. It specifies CASSDRQGVAQPQHF.

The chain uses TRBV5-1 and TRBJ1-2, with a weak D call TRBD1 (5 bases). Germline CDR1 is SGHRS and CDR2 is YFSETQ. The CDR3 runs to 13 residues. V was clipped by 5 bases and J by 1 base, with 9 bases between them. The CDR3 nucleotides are TGCGCCAGCAGTCCCGACAGTAACTATGGCTACACCTTC. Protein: CASSPDSNYGYTF.

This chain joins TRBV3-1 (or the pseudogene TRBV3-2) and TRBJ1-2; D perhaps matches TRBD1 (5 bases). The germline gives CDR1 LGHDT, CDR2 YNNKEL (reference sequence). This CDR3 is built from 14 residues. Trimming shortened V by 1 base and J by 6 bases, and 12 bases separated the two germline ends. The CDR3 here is CASSQGWGVDGYTF. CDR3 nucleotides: TGTGCCAGCAGCCAAGGGTGGGGGGTCGATGGCTACACCTTC.

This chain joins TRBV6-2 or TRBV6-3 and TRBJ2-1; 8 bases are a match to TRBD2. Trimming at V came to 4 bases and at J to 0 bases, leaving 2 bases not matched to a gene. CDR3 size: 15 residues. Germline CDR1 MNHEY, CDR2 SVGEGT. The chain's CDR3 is CASSFSGGSYNEQFF. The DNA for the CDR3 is TGTGCCAGCAGTTTCAGCGGGGGCTCCTACAATGAGCAGTTCTTC.

CDR3 residues: CASSPRLAGLSGANVLTF. The CDR3 DNA reads TGTGCCAGCAGCCCCAGACTAGCGGGGTTGTCTGGGGCCAACGTCCTGACTTTC. V and J are TRBV7-8 and TRBJ2-6; 11 positions agree with TRBD2. The CDR3 loop spans 18 amino acids. The germline CDR1 and CDR2 sequences are SGHVS and FQNEAQ. V lost 5 bases and J lost 1; bases outside the gene matches: 7. Drawing the rest from reference TRBV7-8 and TRBJ2-6, the complete variable domain is GAGVSQSPRYKVAKRGQDVALRCDPISGHVSLFWYQQALGQGPEFLTYFQNEAQLDKSGLPSDRFFAERPEGSVSTLKIQRTQQEDSAVYLCASSPRLAGLSGANVLTFGAGSRLTVL.